The 8 T cell receptor beta chains below all came from one sample that was sequenced in a study of T cell responses to AZD1222 COVID-19 vaccine. Produced via immunoSEQ multiplex PCR; TCRdb's table is partial and in-frame only. Of around 26,000 clones listed, approximately 88% were seen once; the top ten hold approximately 2.6%. The starting material was peripheral blood, obtained 28 days after the second AZD1222 dose. Receptors originate from an adult who received the AZD1222 COVID-19 vaccine.

This chain joins TRBV6-1 and TRBJ2-1; D ambiguous. The CDR3 totals 11 residues. V was cut by 0 bases and J by 9 bases, with 3 bases left in between. Germline assignment: CDR1 MNHNS and CDR2 SASEGT. In nucleotides, the CDR3 is TGTGCCAGCAGTGAAGCGGCTGAGCAGTTCTTC. This translates into CASSEAAEQFF.

The V gene is TRBV19, the J gene TRBJ1-1, with unresolved D. Germline CDR1 and CDR2: LNHDA and SQIVND (reference sequence). This CDR3 is built from 14 residues. Trimming cost V 4 bases and J 1 base, with 10 bases left between them. CDR3 protein: CASSKSLANTEAFF. CDR3 bases: TGTGCCAGTAGTAAATCCCTAGCGAACACTGAAGCTTTCTTT.

The chain joins TRBV19 to TRBJ1-5; TRBD1 aligns across 7 bases. The trim removed 5 bases at V and 5 bases at J, leaving 6 bases unmatched. Per germline, CDR1 LNHDA and CDR2 SQIVND (reference sequence). This CDR3 is built from 14 residues. The DNA of the CDR3 is TGTGCCAGTAGTCAGGGGGGAGGACATCAGCCCCAGCATTTT. Protein product: CASSQGGGHQPQHF.

This rearrangement joins TRBV20-1 to TRBJ1-1; D gene unclear. V lost 6 bases to trimming and J lost 7 bases, with 12 bases between them. CDR3 size: 11 residues. Germline values: CDR1 DFQATT, CDR2 SNEGSKA (reference sequence). CDR3 coding DNA: TGCAGTGCCGCGAAGGGTGGTGAAGCTTTCTTT. It encodes CSAAKGGEAFF.

This chain links TRBV10-3 with TRBJ2-4, with TRBD1 identical over 7 bases. This CDR3 region has 15 residues. CDR1 is ENHRY and CDR2 is SYGVKD in the germline V gene. The V gene end was trimmed by 2 bases and the J gene end by 0 bases; junction bases not matched to a gene: 1. CDR3 in DNA: TGTGCCATCAGTGAGAGGACAGGAGCCAAAAACATTCAGTACTTC. Protein: CAISERTGAKNIQYF.

The chain uses TRBV6-2 or TRBV6-3 and TRBJ1-2; D is perhaps TRBD1 (6 bases). This CDR3 comprises 13 residues. Germline-derived CDR1 and CDR2 are MNHEY and SVGEGT. With 6 bases removed from V and 7 bases from J, the gap between germline ends came to 15 bases. CDR3 DNA sequence: TGTGCCAGCAGCCAACAGGGTCTGCGTGGCTACACCTTC. Its translation: CASSQQGLRGYTF.

V gene TRBV7-3 combines with J gene TRBJ2-2; TRBD2 matches at 11 bases. With 5 bases clipped from V and 3 bases from J, the junction kept 8 bases outside the gene matches. This CDR3 has 17 amino acids. Germline V CDR1 and CDR2: SGHTA, FQGTGA. This CDR3 is CASSTGLAVFDTGELFF. The CDR3 nucleotides are TGTGCCAGCAGCACGGGACTAGCGGTTTTTGACACCGGGGAGCTGTTTTTT.

The chain employs TRBV19 and TRBJ2-1, with TRBD1 matching over 9 bases. V lost 1 base, J lost 9 bases, and 4 bases stayed unmatched. Per germline, CDR1 LNHDA and CDR2 SQIVND (reference sequence). This CDR3 is 14 amino acids long. The CDR3 loop is CASSIGDRAGEQFF. DNA for the CDR3: TGTGCCAGTAGTATAGGGGACAGGGCGGGTGAGCAGTTCTTC.